The 18 T cell receptor beta chains presented below share a single source sample, sequenced in a study of T and B cells in COVID-19 patients. TRB rearrangements were amplified by multiplex PCR with BIOMED2 TRB-A/B primers. TCRdb recomputed calls from the multiplex PCR reads with MiXCR, one row per CDR3 protein. The data hold 20,000 to 25,000 distinct CDR3 sequences, with approximately 29% observed a single time. Blood genomic DNA input for TRB amplification was roughly 220-500 ng. Sequenced material: blood. The source is a human donor who had recovered from COVID-19.

This clonotype was detected only a few times. The J gene is TRBJ1-3, the V gene TRBV10-3, with D possibly TRBD1 on 5 matching bases. Trimming took off 7 bases at V and 0 bases at J, with 10 bases between the two ends. Germline V gene data show CDR1 as ENHRY and CDR2 as SYGVKD. The CDR3 runs 14 residues. CDR3 sequence: CAIMGGGSGNTIYF. Written as DNA, the CDR3 is TGTGCCATCATGGGCGGGGGCTCTGGAAACACCATATATTTT.

The DNA of the CDR3 is TGTGCCAGCAGCACCGGGGCCAACGTCCTGACTTTC. The encoded protein is CASSTGANVLTF. The chain links TRBV27 to TRBJ2-6; the D is unclear. The CDR3 length is 12 residues. The V end lost 6 bases, the J end lost 4 bases, and 4 bases lay between the germline ends. From germline, CDR1 is MNHEY and CDR2 SMNVEV (reference sequence).

V usage is TRBV19 and J usage is TRBJ2-7; 11 bases fit TRBD2. The J call is doubtful: the DNA matches TRBJ2-5 better. The V gene's germline CDR1 is LNHDA and CDR2 SQIVND (reference sequence). This CDR3 spans 14 amino acids. As DNA, the CDR3 is TGTGCCAGTAGCATCCTAGCGGGGGGCGAGACCCAGTACTTC. Encoded protein: CASSILAGGETQYF.

V is TRBV5-1 and J is TRBJ2-7; possible D gene TRBD1, 6 bases. CDR1 is SGHRS, CDR2 YFSETQ, per germline. The V end lost 4 bases, the J end lost 0 bases, and 14 bases lay between the germline ends. The CDR3 is made up of 15 amino acids. CDR3 coding DNA: TGCGCCAGCAGCCAGGGGCCGGGACACTCCTACGAGCAGTACTTC. Translation: CASSQGPGHSYEQYF.

This clonotype was detected only a few times. The V gene is TRBV11-3, the J gene TRBJ2-5; a weak D match, TRBD1 (5 bases). Trimming shortened V by 6 bases and J by 11 bases, and 22 bases separated the two germline ends. This CDR3 contains 14 residues. Germline V gives CDR1 SGHNT, CDR2 YENEEA. In nucleotides, the CDR3 is TGTGCCAGCAGTTACCGGACAACCTACAATGAGCAGTACTTC. Protein: CASSYRTTYNEQYF.

This clonotype has more than one count but fewer than ten. The chain carries TRBV5-6 and TRBJ1-4, with 8 bases fitting TRBD1. CDR1 is SGHDT, CDR2 YYEEEE, per germline. V dropped 4 bases and J dropped 0; count of bases not matched to a gene: 2. The CDR3 extends over 15 amino acids. For the CDR3, the DNA is TGTGCCAGCAGCGGGACAGGCGCAACTAATGAAAAACTGTTTTTT. It is translated as CASSGTGATNEKLFF.

In its sample, this clonotype is medium-sized. The V gene is TRBV12-3 or TRBV12-4, the J gene TRBJ2-3, with D unresolved. V was clipped by 3 bases and J by 2 bases, with 12 bases between them. CDR3 size: 15 residues. The CDR3 DNA is TGTGCCAGCAGTTTTCGGGCAGGCGCCACAGATACGCAGTATTTT. It translates to CASSFRAGATDTQYF.

This clonotype was observed a few times. The chain employs TRBV5-1 and TRBJ2-5; D may be TRBD2 (5 bases). Germline lookup yields CDR1 SGHRS and CDR2 YFSETQ. The V end lost 2 bases, the J end lost 2 bases, and 10 bases lay between the germline ends. This CDR3 has 14 amino acids. The CDR3 sequence is CASSLAASQETQYF. The CDR3 nucleotides are TGCGCCAGCAGCTTAGCGGCGAGTCAAGAGACCCAGTACTTC.

By share of the sample, this clonotype is medium-sized. The CDR3 sequence is CASSGESGNTIYF. CDR3 coding DNA: TGTGCCAGCTCGGGGGAATCTGGAAACACCATATATTTT. J is TRBJ1-3 and V is TRBV11-3, with a tentative D call TRBD1 (5 bases). Germline V lookup: CDR1 SGHNT, CDR2 YENEEA. The length of the CDR3 is 13 residues. V was cut by 8 bases and J by 1 base, with 9 bases left in between.

This clonotype is labeled medium-sized. The J gene is TRBJ2-7, the V gene TRBV19; TRBD2 aligns across 7 bases. The trim removed 3 bases at V and 2 bases at J, leaving 7 bases unmatched. The CDR3 has 15 amino acids. Per the germline V gene, CDR1 is LNHDA and CDR2 is SQIVND (reference sequence). For the CDR3, the DNA is TGTGCCAGTAGTATTGGGGCGGGGGAGGCCTACGAGCAGTACTTC. Its protein product is CASSIGAGEAYEQYF.

This clonotype has only a few counts. CDR3 nucleotides: TGTGCCAGCAGCTTTCCCTCGAGGGGTGGCTACACCTTC. Amino acids: CASSFPSRGGYTF. The chain links TRBV7-9 to TRBJ1-2; D possibly corresponds to TRBD1 (5 bases). Germline lookup yields CDR1 SEHNR and CDR2 FQNEAQ (reference sequence). This CDR3 is 13 amino acids long. Trimming pared 3 bases from V and 7 bases from J, leaving 12 bases between.

This chain connects TRBV6-1 to TRBJ1-1; D is unresolved. In germline, CDR1 is MNHNS, CDR2 SASEGT. Trimming removed 5 bases from V and 4 bases from J, with 11 bases in between. The CDR3 consists of 13 residues. CDR3 in amino acids: CASSLTLGTEAFF. The CDR3 DNA sequence: TGTGCCAGCAGTCTAACCTTGGGCACTGAAGCTTTCTTT.

The chain recombines TRBV18 with TRBJ2-3, with 13 nucleotides matching TRBD2. The CDR3 spans 15 residues. V lost 3 bases and J lost 3; bases outside the gene matches: 0. The germline CDR1 and CDR2 sequences are KGHSH and LQKENI. The CDR3 DNA follows: TGTGCCAGCTCACCGGGACTAGCGGGAACAGATACGCAGTATTTT. Residues: CASSPGLAGTDTQYF.

The V call is TRBV5-4, the J call TRBJ1-4; 10 bases fit TRBD1. The V gene end was trimmed by 2 bases and the J gene end by 7 bases; junction bases not matched to a gene: 5. CDR3 length: 15 amino acids. CDR1 and CDR2 (germline): SGHNT, YYREEE (reference sequence). The DNA of the CDR3 is TGTGCCAGCAGCTTTCGGACAGGGGGAGTTGAAAAACTGTTTTTT. Amino acid sequence: CASSFRTGGVEKLFF.

This clonotype was seen ten or more times. In DNA form, the CDR3 reads TGTGCCAGCAGTTATAGTTTCGACTCCTACAATGAGCAGTTCTTC. This encodes CASSYSFDSYNEQFF. The V and J genes are TRBV6-5 and TRBJ2-1; D remains ambiguous. This CDR3 has 15 residues. Per germline, CDR1 MNHEY and CDR2 SVGAGI. V lost 3 bases and J lost 0, with 9 bases in between.

CDR3 region: CASSPRVEGQETQYF. The CDR3 DNA sequence: TGTGCCAGCTCACCACGGGTCGAGGGACAAGAGACCCAGTACTTC. The chain combines TRBV18 with TRBJ2-5; a weak D match, TRBD2 (5 bases). V was shortened by 1 base and J by 2 bases, with 11 bases between the two germline ends. Germline V gives CDR1 KGHSH, CDR2 LQKENI. The CDR3 spans 15 residues.

This chain connects TRBV6-4 to TRBJ2-1; D might be TRBD1 (5 bases). Per the germline V gene, CDR1 is MRHNA and CDR2 is SNTAGT. Trimming took 6 bases from V and 3 from J, leaving 9 bases between them. There are 13 residues in the CDR3. The CDR3 sequence: CASSLTVYNEQFF. Here the CDR3 DNA reads TGTGCCAGCAGCTTGACAGTCTACAATGAGCAGTTCTTC.

This clonotype was counted at least ten times. The CDR3 DNA reads as TGTGCCAGCAGTTACTCCCCACAGGGGAGGGAGACCCAGTACTTC. Translating it yields CASSYSPQGRETQYF. The rearrangement links TRBV6-5 to TRBJ2-5; TRBD1 is a possible D gene (7 bases). CDR3 length equals 15 residues. Trimming left V 0 bases short and J 5 bases short, with 13 bases between. The germline CDR1 and CDR2 sequences are MNHEY and SVGAGI.